This T cell receptor (beta chain) was identified in a study of blood T cell repertoires in COVID-19. In the study overall: Researchers got acute and convalescent COVID-19 samples from the United States, Italy and Spain. In each case, the material was cDNA or gDNA derived from T cells, B-cell-depleted T cells, or PBMCs.

How the authors handled the data: Amplification from reference gene primers served as the basis for estimated nucleated cell counts. TCRdb's copy holds only in-frame clones and misses some; the assay was immunoSEQ multiplex PCR. That table gives V, J and clone size, and the DNA gave D and trimming. The sample carries approximately 140,000 clones, about 80% recorded once. Sequences were obtained from peripheral blood. The origin of this receptor is a man in his 70s with acute or convalescent COVID-19.

CDR3 nucleotide sequence: TGTGCCTGGAGTCAGCCGGGACAGGGGGCCTCTGGAAACACCATATATTTT. The encoded protein is CAWSQPGQGASGNTIYF. The rearrangement links TRBV30 to TRBJ1-3, with 12 nucleotides matching TRBD1. V dropped 2 bases and J dropped 0; count of bases not matched to a gene: 5. CDR1 GTSNPN and CDR2 SVGIG come from the germline V gene (reference sequence). The CDR3 is made up of 17 amino acids.